The clone carrying this T cell receptor (beta chain) was picked up a small number of times. Its target is unknown. This sample was taken from a study of cytomegalovirus exposure and HLA in healthy donors. The CDR3 is 10 amino acids. The V and J ends lost 8 bases and 13 bases respectively, with 12 bases between them. Per germline, CDR1 GTSNPN and CDR2 SVGIG (reference sequence). Vbeta (60) and Jbeta (13) primers were used in the PCR. Sequencing was performed with immunoSEQ multiplex PCR; in TCRdb, only in-frame clones are kept and a portion is missing. The sample contains approximately 160,000 clones, roughly 80% of which appear only once. Study observations and caveats: Most observed TCR sequences were rare, whereas some public TCRs were detected in many donors.

The receptor was isolated from a human donor in good health. The source material was PBMCs. The V and J genes are TRBV30 and TRBJ1-6; D is unclear. The CDR3 nucleotides are TGTGCCCGGCTGACTCTCCCCCTCCACTTT. Protein: CARLTLPLHF.